Shown below are 16 T cell receptor beta chains from a single sample sequenced in a study of cytomegalovirus exposure and HLA in healthy donors. Using immunoSEQ multiplex PCR, the repertoire was profiled, and TCRdb retains in-frame clones only, with some absent. The table includes 100,000 to 150,000 clones, around 90% detected once. Sequencing was performed on PBMCs. These TCRs come from a woman aged 18 to 35 in good health and CMV-seronegative.

V is TRBV27 and J is TRBJ1-1; unclear D gene. Trimming left V 7 bases short and J 4 bases short, with 16 bases between. Germline V gene data show CDR1 as MNHEY and CDR2 as SMNVEV (reference sequence). The CDR3 contains 14 residues. This CDR3 is CASMSVSRSTEAFF. The CDR3 region has the DNA TGTGCCAGCATGAGCGTGAGTCGTAGCACTGAAGCTTTCTTT.

The gene calls are TRBV4-2 and TRBJ2-5; 11 positions match TRBD2. V lost 4 bases, J lost 5 bases, and 9 bases stayed unmatched. The V gene's germline CDR1 is LGHNA and CDR2 YNFKEQ. This CDR3 is 16 amino acids long. The CDR3 region is CASSPRGTSGFETQYF. For the CDR3, the DNA is TGTGCCAGCAGCCCTAGAGGGACTAGCGGCTTCGAGACCCAGTACTTC.

V is TRBV12-5 and J is TRBJ2-1, with 9 bases that match TRBD2. The ends lost 1 base at V and 5 bases at J; junction bases unmatched: 9. The CDR3 has 17 amino acids. Germline V gene data show CDR1 as LGHNT and CDR2 as FRNRAP. This CDR3 reads CASGLGHSGRGDNEQFF. The CDR3 coding sequence is TGTGCTAGTGGTTTGGGACATAGCGGGAGAGGGGACAATGAGCAGTTCTTC.

This chain links TRBV5-4 with TRBJ1-2; tentatively, D is TRBD1 (6 bases). The CDR3 runs to 15 residues. Germline CDR1 and CDR2: SGHNT and YYREEE (reference sequence). V lost 0 bases and J lost 6, with 15 bases in between. The CDR3 sequence: CASSLVILGGDGYTF. Here the CDR3 DNA reads TGTGCCAGCAGCTTGGTCATTCTTGGGGGCGATGGCTACACCTTC. Drawing the rest from reference TRBV5-4 and TRBJ1-2, the complete variable domain is ETGVTQSPTHLIKTRGQQVTLRCSSQSGHNTVSWYQQALGQGPQFIFQYYREEENGRGNFPPRFSGLQFPNYSSELNVNALELDDSALYLCASSLVILGGDGYTFGSGTRLTVV.

J is TRBJ1-2 and V is TRBV5-5; TRBD1 matches at 7 bases. Germline CDR1 is SGHKS and CDR2 is YYEKEE (reference sequence). The CDR3 spans 16 residues. The V and J ends lost 4 bases and 5 bases, in that order; junction bases with no gene match: 14. CDR3 nucleotide sequence: TGTGCCAGCAGCCGGACTGGGGAGCCAGGGGGGTATGGCTACACCTTC. As protein: CASSRTGEPGGYGYTF.

The rearrangement links TRBV11-2 to TRBJ2-7; 11 positions match TRBD1. The CDR3 is 14 residues long. V lost 3 bases, J lost 5 bases, and 3 bases stayed unmatched. Germline CDR1 and CDR2: SGHAT and FQNNGV. CDR3 residues: CASSLGQGVNEQYF. The CDR3 region has the DNA TGTGCCAGCAGCTTGGGACAGGGGGTAAACGAGCAGTACTTC. Supplemented by reference TRBV11-2 and TRBJ2-7, the full variable domain reads EAGVAQSPRYKIIEKRQSVAFWCNPISGHATLYWYQQILGQGPKLLIQFQNNGVVDDSQLPKDRFSAERLKGVDSTLKIQPAKLEDSAVYLCASSLGQGVNEQYFGPGTRLTVT.

This chain connects TRBV25-1 to TRBJ2-3, with 10 bases that match TRBD2. Losses at the gene ends were 1 base for V and 7 bases for J; bases not matched to a gene: 14. The length of the CDR3 is 18 residues. Germline lookup yields CDR1 MGHDK and CDR2 SYGVNS. CDR3 nucleotide sequence: TGTGCCAGCAGTGAATTGGCCCCAGCAGCGGGGGGGGGACATACGCAGTATTTT. This sequence encodes CASSELAPAAGGGHTQYF.

This sequence joins TRBV28 and TRBJ1-6, with 8 bases matching TRBD1. The length of the CDR3 is 14 residues. V gave up 6 bases and J gave up 9 bases; unmatched junction bases: 7. The germline gives CDR1 MDHEN, CDR2 SYDVKM. Written as DNA, the CDR3 is TGTGCCAGCAGAAACAGGGGGTATTTTTCACCCCTCCACTTT. Translation gives CASRNRGYFSPLHF.

This chain links TRBV19 with TRBJ1-1, with D unclear. Trimming shortened V by 2 bases and J by 5 bases, and 12 bases separated the two germline ends. The CDR3 length is 14 residues. Germline CDR1 and CDR2: LNHDA and SQIVND (reference sequence). CDR3 sequence (DNA): TGTGCCAGTAGTATATTGCCGGGAGGGACTGAAGCTTTCTTT. Translated, it gives CASSILPGGTEAFF. The full variable domain, its missing parts supplied by reference TRBV19 and TRBJ1-1, is DGGITQSPKYLFRKEGQNVTLSCEQNLNHDAMYWYRQDPGQGLRLIYYSQIVNDFQKGDIAEGYSVSREKKESFPLTVTSAQKNPTAFYLCASSILPGGTEAFFGQGTRLTVV.

The J gene is TRBJ2-5, the V gene TRBV6-5; 13 nucleotides align to TRBD2. Trimming at V came to 6 bases and at J to 4 bases, leaving 5 bases not matched to a gene. The CDR3 consists of 15 residues. Germline values: CDR1 MNHEY, CDR2 SVGAGI. The CDR3, as DNA: TGTGCCAGCAGCGGACTAGCGGGAGCAGGAGAGACCCAGTACTTC. It codes for CASSGLAGAGETQYF.

The chain uses TRBV10-3 and TRBJ2-1; TRBD1 matches at 7 bases. After removal of 8 bases from V and 10 bases from J, the junction contained 5 bases not matched to a gene. CDR1 is ENHRY, CDR2 SYGVKD, per germline. This CDR3 contains 11 residues. The CDR3 coding sequence is TGTGCCATCGAAAGCAGGGGGGAGCAGTTCTTC. As protein: CAIESRGEQFF.

The rearrangement links TRBV7-6 to TRBJ2-3; 12 nucleotides align to TRBD2. CDR1 is SGHVS, CDR2 FNYEAQ, per germline. Unmatched junction bases numbered 4, after V lost 4 bases and J lost 5 bases. The CDR3 consists of 15 residues. The CDR3 here is CASSSTSGGIDTQYF. The CDR3 DNA sequence: TGTGCCAGCAGCTCGACTAGCGGGGGTATAGATACGCAGTATTTT.

The gene calls are TRBV30 and TRBJ1-5, with 7 positions matching TRBD1. The junction had 3 bases not matched to a gene; V was cut back by 0 bases and J by 7 bases. The CDR3 runs 13 residues. The V gene's germline CDR1 is GTSNPN and CDR2 SVGIG (reference sequence). The CDR3 DNA reads as TGTGCCTGGAGTGTTGGGACAGCGCAGCCCCAGCATTTT. This encodes CAWSVGTAQPQHF.

J is TRBJ2-1 and V is TRBV28; D is undetermined. This CDR3 region has 11 residues. V gave up 3 bases and J gave up 8 bases, with 5 bases separating them. Germline V gives CDR1 MDHEN, CDR2 SYDVKM. DNA of the CDR3: TGTGCCAGCAGTTTTCTCCATGAGCAGTTCTTC. Protein: CASSFLHEQFF. The variable domain in full, with the rest retrieved from reference TRBV28 and TRBJ2-1, is DVKVTQSSRYLVKRTGEKVFLECVQDMDHENMFWYRQDPGLGLRLIYFSYDVKMKEKGDIPEGYSVSREKKERFSLILESASTNQTSMYLCASSFLHEQFFGPGTRLTVL.

This clone appeared a single time. The chain recombines TRBV19 with TRBJ2-1; TRBD2 aligns across 13 bases. This CDR3 has 15 residues. V shed 0 bases and J 10 bases; nucleotides not matched to a gene: 3. Looked up from germline, CDR1 is LNHDA and CDR2 is SQIVND (reference sequence). CDR3 coding DNA: TGTGCCAGTAGTATAGACGGGACTAGCGGGGACGAGCAGTTCTTC. Translated: CASSIDGTSGDEQFF.

The chain joins TRBV2 to TRBJ2-1, with 7 bases fitting TRBD2. The CDR3 runs to 17 residues. Germline V gene sequence: CDR1 SNHLY, CDR2 FYNNEI. V shed 8 bases and J 4 bases; nucleotides not matched to a gene: 17. The CDR3 protein is CASGIGGRVGGYNEQFF. The CDR3 nucleotides are TGTGCCAGCGGGATTGGGGGGAGGGTGGGGGGTTACAATGAGCAGTTCTTC.